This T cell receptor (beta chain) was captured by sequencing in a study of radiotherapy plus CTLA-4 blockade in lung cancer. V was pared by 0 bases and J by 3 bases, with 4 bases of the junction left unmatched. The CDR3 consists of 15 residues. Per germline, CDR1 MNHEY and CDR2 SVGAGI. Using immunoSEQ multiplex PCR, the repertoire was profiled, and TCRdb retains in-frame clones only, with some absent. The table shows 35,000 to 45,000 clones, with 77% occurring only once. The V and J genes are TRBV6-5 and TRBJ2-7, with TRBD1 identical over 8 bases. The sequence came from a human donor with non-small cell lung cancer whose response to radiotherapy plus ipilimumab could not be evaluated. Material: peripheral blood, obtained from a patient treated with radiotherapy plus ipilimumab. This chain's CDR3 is CASSYSRTGNYEQYF. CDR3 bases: TGTGCCAGCAGTTACTCCAGGACAGGGAACTACGAGCAGTACTTC.